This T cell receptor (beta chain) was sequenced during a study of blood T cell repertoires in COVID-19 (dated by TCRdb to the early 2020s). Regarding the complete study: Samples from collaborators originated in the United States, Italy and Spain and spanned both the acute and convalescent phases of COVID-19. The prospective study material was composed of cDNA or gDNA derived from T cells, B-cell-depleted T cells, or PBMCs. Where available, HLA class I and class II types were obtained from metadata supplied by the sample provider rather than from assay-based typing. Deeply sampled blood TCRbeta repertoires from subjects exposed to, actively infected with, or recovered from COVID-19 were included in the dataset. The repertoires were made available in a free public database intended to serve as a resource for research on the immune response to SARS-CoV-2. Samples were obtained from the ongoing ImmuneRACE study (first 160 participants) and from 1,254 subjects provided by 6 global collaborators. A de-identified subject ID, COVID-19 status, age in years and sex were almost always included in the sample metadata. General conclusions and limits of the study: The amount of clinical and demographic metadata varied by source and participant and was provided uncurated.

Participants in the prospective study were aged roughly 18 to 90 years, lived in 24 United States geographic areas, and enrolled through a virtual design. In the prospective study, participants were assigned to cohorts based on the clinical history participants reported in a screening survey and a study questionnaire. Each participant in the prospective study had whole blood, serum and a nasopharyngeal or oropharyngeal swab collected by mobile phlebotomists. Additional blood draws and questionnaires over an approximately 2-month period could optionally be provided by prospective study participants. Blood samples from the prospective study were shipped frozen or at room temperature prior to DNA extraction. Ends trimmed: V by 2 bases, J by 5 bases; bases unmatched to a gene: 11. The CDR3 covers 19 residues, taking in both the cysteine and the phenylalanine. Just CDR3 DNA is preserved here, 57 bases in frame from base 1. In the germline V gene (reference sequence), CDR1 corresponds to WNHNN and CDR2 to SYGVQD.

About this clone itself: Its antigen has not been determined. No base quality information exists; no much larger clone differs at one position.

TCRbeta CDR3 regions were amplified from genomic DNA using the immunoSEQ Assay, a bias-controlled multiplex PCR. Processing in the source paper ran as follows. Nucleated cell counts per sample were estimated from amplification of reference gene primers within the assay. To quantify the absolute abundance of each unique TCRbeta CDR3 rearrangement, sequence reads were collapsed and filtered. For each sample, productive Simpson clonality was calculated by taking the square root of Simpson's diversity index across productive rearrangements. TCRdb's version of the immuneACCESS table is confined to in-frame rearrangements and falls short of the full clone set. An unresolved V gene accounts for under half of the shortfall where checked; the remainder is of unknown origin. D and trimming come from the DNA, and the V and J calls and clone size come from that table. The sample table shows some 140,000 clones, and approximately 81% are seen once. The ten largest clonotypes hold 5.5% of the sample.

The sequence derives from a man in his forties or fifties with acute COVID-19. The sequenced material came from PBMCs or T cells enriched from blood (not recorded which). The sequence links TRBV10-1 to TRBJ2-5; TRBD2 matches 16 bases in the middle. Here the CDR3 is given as CASSETHPGLAGGLETQYF. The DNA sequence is TGCGCCAGCAGTGAGACCCACCCGGGACTAGCGGGGGGGCTCGAGACCCAGTACTTC.